The clone carrying this TCR beta chain was seen only a few times. No antigen is known for it. Germline trimming cut 6 bases from V and 0 bases from J; bases unmatched to any gene: 5. The CDR3 contains 14 residues. Looked up from germline, CDR1 is MDHEN and CDR2 is SYDVKM. This entry belongs to a study of human T cells and chemical hapten exposure. Turning to the study itself: Alopecia areata, totalis or universalis affected patients, mainly female.

A single record per CDR3 protein comes from TCRdb applying MiXCR to the RACE reads. The table lists more than 85,000 distinct CDR3 sequences, under 40% of them singletons. Noted time point: patch test 3, about 24 weeks after DPC sensitization. The treatment denotes: therapeutic diphenylcyclopropenone sensitization with weekly scalp DPC. Whole-study results and caveats: Among expanded TCRs, significantly more large CDR3 similarity clusters formed than among controls. Expanded TCR counts at PT1 went up together with patch test score, a positive correlation.

The clonotype originates from a man aged 40-49 years with alopecia areata. Some clones in this sample may be carry-over from other donors' samples. The chain joins TRBV28 to TRBJ2-7; TRBD1 aligns across 7 bases. Sequenced material: whole blood, taken in connection with sensitization to the hapten diphenylcyclopropenone (DPC). CDR3 residues: CASRGQFRSYEQYF. CDR3 nucleotide sequence: TGTGCCAGCAGGGGACAGTTCCGCTCCTACGAGCAGTACTTC.